This TCR beta chain was sequenced during a study of radiotherapy plus CTLA-4 blockade in lung cancer. Measured with immunoSEQ multiplex PCR; TCRdb has only the in-frame clones, and not every one. The repertoire holds fewer than 55,000 clones, with roughly 85% as singletons. CDR3 length equals 14 residues. Germline CDR1 SGHNT, CDR2 YYREEE (reference sequence). Comments on this clone: A read error may produce the germline difference seen at one junction end.

This clonotype originated in a human donor with non-small cell lung cancer whose response to radiotherapy plus ipilimumab could not be evaluated. This chain joins TRBV5-4 and TRBJ1-2; 10 bases agree with TRBD1. The sequences come from peripheral blood, collected from a patient treated with radiotherapy plus ipilimumab. CDR3 sequence reads: CASSLPGTGDGHTF. CDR3 sequence (DNA): TGTGCCAGCAGCTTGCCAGGGACAGGGGATGGCCACACCTTC.